The next 19 T cell receptor beta chains were all read from a single sample in a study of blood T cell repertoires in COVID-19. Data came from immunoSEQ multiplex PCR; TCRdb stores just in-frame clones and leaves some out. Seen here are some 520,000 clones, approximately 89% observed once, and the top ten hold roughly 1%. The sample taken for sequencing was peripheral blood. Every receptor here comes from a man younger than 30 with COVID-19, enrolled during active disease.

The chain recombines TRBV7-2 with TRBJ1-5; D is uncertain. The V and J ends lost 0 bases and 2 bases respectively, with 8 bases between them. CDR3 length: 15 amino acids. Per germline, CDR1 SGHTA and CDR2 FQGNSA. CDR3 region: CASSLAGPGNQPQHF. The CDR3 region has the DNA TGTGCCAGCAGCTTAGCTGGGCCGGGCAATCAGCCCCAGCATTTT.

This rearrangement joins TRBV7-2 to TRBJ1-1, with D hard to call. Deletions cut 2 bases from V and 4 bases from J, with 8 bases between. Germline loops: CDR1 SGHTA, CDR2 FQGNSA. CDR3 length: 13 amino acids. CDR3 loop: CASSLREGTEAFF. The CDR3 nucleotides are TGTGCCAGCAGCTTAAGGGAGGGCACTGAAGCTTTCTTT.

DNA for the CDR3: TGTGCCAGCAGCTTGTTAGCGGGGGATAAAGAGACCCAGTACTTC. Translated, it gives CASSLLAGDKETQYF. J is TRBJ2-5 and V is TRBV5-4; 9 bases are a match to TRBD2. With 1 base clipped from V and 3 bases from J, the junction kept 4 bases outside the gene matches. Germline V gene sequence: CDR1 SGHNT, CDR2 YYREEE (reference sequence). The CDR3 consists of 15 residues. The variable domain in full, completed from reference TRBV5-4 and TRBJ2-5, reads ETGVTQSPTHLIKTRGQQVTLRCSSQSGHNTVSWYQQALGQGPQFIFQYYREEENGRGNFPPRFSGLQFPNYSSELNVNALELDDSALYLCASSLLAGDKETQYFGPGTRLLVL.

The chain couples TRBV27 to TRBJ1-6, with D possibly being TRBD1 (6 bases). CDR3 length equals 15 residues. The germline V gene encodes CDR1 MNHEY and CDR2 SMNVEV (reference sequence). V lost 3 bases, J lost 10 bases, and 16 bases lay in between. This CDR3 is CASSLRQGLISPLHF. CDR3 sequence (DNA): TGTGCCAGCAGTTTGAGGCAGGGGCTGATCTCACCCCTCCACTTT.

The rearrangement uses TRBV7-8 and TRBJ2-1; D gene unclear. Trimming removed 0 bases from V and 7 bases from J, with 10 bases in between. Germline CDR1 and CDR2: SGHVS and FQNEAQ. The CDR3 runs 14 residues. CDR3 DNA: TGTGCCAGCAGCTTAGCAGTAGCTCTGAATGAGCAGTTCTTC. Protein: CASSLAVALNEQFF. The whole variable domain, remainder taken from reference TRBV7-8 and TRBJ2-1, is GAGVSQSPRYKVAKRGQDVALRCDPISGHVSLFWYQQALGQGPEFLTYFQNEAQLDKSGLPSDRFFAERPEGSVSTLKIQRTQQEDSAVYLCASSLAVALNEQFFGPGTRLTVL.

This clone was seen once. The gene calls are TRBV6-5 and TRBJ2-5; 9 nucleotides match TRBD1. The CDR3 runs 16 residues. Germline lookup yields CDR1 MNHEY and CDR2 SVGAGI. J was trimmed by 5 bases and V by 2 bases; bases with no gene match: 9. The CDR3 sequence: CASSYRGTGSGETQYF. Written as DNA, the CDR3 is TGTGCCAGCAGTTACCGGGGGACAGGGTCGGGGGAGACCCAGTACTTC.

This clone was seen once. This chain joins TRBV4-1 and TRBJ2-3; 8 positions match TRBD1. Germline CDR1 is MGHRA and CDR2 is YSYEKL. There are 15 residues in the CDR3. The junction had 4 bases not matched to a gene; V was cut back by 1 base and J by 4 bases. The CDR3 DNA follows: TGCGCCAGCAGCCAAGGGCAGGGGGCGTCAGATACGCAGTATTTT. Translated, it gives CASSQGQGASDTQYF.

The chain joins TRBV11-3 to TRBJ2-1; TRBD1 agrees at 7 bases. Germline lookup yields CDR1 SGHNT and CDR2 YENEEA. The ends lost 1 base at V and 15 bases at J; junction bases unmatched: 12. The CDR3 is 14 amino acids. CDR3 loop: CASSLGDSTGLVFF. The CDR3 DNA is TGTGCCAGCAGCTTAGGGGACAGTACGGGGTTGGTGTTCTTC.

The rearrangement uses TRBV5-1 and TRBJ2-7; 9 bases line up with TRBD1. The junction had 17 bases not matched to a gene; V was cut back by 4 bases and J by 6 bases. Germline-derived CDR1 and CDR2 are SGHRS and YFSETQ. The CDR3 totals 17 residues. The CDR3 protein is CASSPGQGGHPGREQYF. DNA of the CDR3: TGCGCCAGCAGCCCGGGACAGGGTGGACATCCGGGTCGCGAGCAGTACTTC.

The DNA of the CDR3 is TGTGCCAGCAGCTTAGGCCCTACTAGCGGGAGGGCCTCCTACAATGAGCAGTTCTTC. Its protein product is CASSLGPTSGRASYNEQFF. This rearrangement joins TRBV7-2 to TRBJ2-1, with 13 bases fitting TRBD2. CDR3 size: 19 residues. With V trimmed by 1 base and J by 0 bases, 6 bases remained unmatched. Germline V gene sequence: CDR1 SGHTA, CDR2 FQGNSA.

The chain is built from TRBV5-1 and TRBJ2-7; D ambiguous. Trimming took 0 bases from V and 0 from J, leaving 7 bases between them. CDR1 is SGHRS, CDR2 YFSETQ, per germline. This CDR3 has 14 residues. The CDR3 DNA is TGCGCCAGCAGCTTGGACGGGTCCTCCTACGAGCAGTACTTC. Translation gives CASSLDGSSYEQYF.

The V and J genes are TRBV12-5 and TRBJ2-1; 10 bases map to TRBD1. V lost 7 bases, J lost 4 bases, and 4 bases stayed unmatched. Germline V CDR1 and CDR2: LGHNT, FRNRAP. The CDR3 covers 14 residues. The chain's CDR3 is CASAGDRGYNEQFF. CDR3 DNA sequence: TGTGCTAGTGCCGGGGACAGGGGATACAATGAGCAGTTCTTC.

The V and J genes are TRBV3-1 (or the pseudogene TRBV3-2) and TRBJ1-5; 7 bases align to TRBD1. Germline loops: CDR1 LGHDT, CDR2 YNNKEL (reference sequence). The CDR3 runs to 15 residues. The V gene end was trimmed by 4 bases and the J gene end by 0 bases; junction bases not matched to a gene: 3. DNA for the CDR3: TGTGCCAGCAGCCCTCGACAGGGTAGCAATCAGCCCCAGCATTTT. Protein: CASSPRQGSNQPQHF.

The chain carries TRBV6-4 and TRBJ1-5; possible D gene TRBD1, 6 bases. V shed 0 bases and J shed 7 bases, with 10 bases lying between them. Germline CDR1 and CDR2: MRHNA and SNTAGT. This CDR3 spans 14 amino acids. The CDR3 DNA follows: TGTGCCAGCAGTGACTCGACAGGCCTGCAGCCCCAGCATTTT. Its protein is CASSDSTGLQPQHF.

The V and J genes are TRBV6-5 and TRBJ1-3; D is unclear. V lost 0 bases and J 4 bases, leaving 7 bases between the germline ends. The CDR3 has 14 amino acids. CDR1 and CDR2 from the germline V gene are MNHEY and SVGAGI. The CDR3 sequence: CASSYSRVGNTIYF. The CDR3 nucleotides are TGTGCCAGCAGTTACTCGAGGGTCGGAAACACCATATATTTT.

This chain links TRBV5-1 with TRBJ2-1, with 11 bases fitting TRBD2. This CDR3 region has 15 residues. Trimming removed 4 bases from V and 7 bases from J; junction bases left unmatched: 7. In germline, CDR1 is SGHRS, CDR2 YFSETQ. CDR3 sequence (DNA): TGCGCCAGCAGCCCGAGCTGGACTAGCGGGAATGAGCAGTTCTTC. Residues: CASSPSWTSGNEQFF.

The chain recombines TRBV4-1 with TRBJ2-3; D is uncertain. The CDR3 runs 13 residues. Trimming cost V 2 bases and J 1 base, with 4 bases left between them. Looked up from germline, CDR1 is MGHRA and CDR2 is YSYEKL. The CDR3: CASSQSRTDTQYF. In nucleotides, the CDR3 is TGCGCCAGCAGCCAAAGCCGCACAGATACGCAGTATTTT.

The chain links TRBV7-9 to TRBJ2-5; 9 bases map to TRBD1. The trim removed 6 bases at V and 9 bases at J, leaving 8 bases unmatched. This CDR3 has 13 amino acids. Germline CDR1 reads SEHNR; CDR2 reads FQNEAQ (reference sequence). The CDR3 coding sequence is TGTGCCAGCAGGGATAGGACAGGGGCGGCCCAGTACTTC. It codes for CASRDRTGAAQYF.

In its sample, this clone was seen once. This sequence joins TRBV12-5 and TRBJ2-7, with D perhaps TRBD1 (5 bases). This CDR3 has 12 residues. CDR1 and CDR2 (germline): LGHNT, FRNRAP. V was pared by 8 bases and J by 2 bases, with 10 bases between. CDR3 nucleotide sequence: TGTGCTAGTTCAGGGTGGACCTACGAGCAGTACTTC. This gives the protein CASSGWTYEQYF.